The 5 T cell receptor beta chains below were found in one sample sequenced in a study of T cell responses to AZD1222 COVID-19 vaccine. Sequenced by immunoSEQ multiplex PCR; TCRdb stores in-frame clones only, minus some. The table has under 150,000 clones, roughly 90% seen once; the top ten hold about 1.5%. The material sequenced was peripheral blood, taken 28 days after the second AZD1222 dose. These receptors came from an adult who received the AZD1222 COVID-19 vaccine.

The genes are TRBV28 and TRBJ2-7; TRBD2 matches 10 bases. Trimming took 6 bases from V and 9 from J; bases not matched to a gene: 11. CDR3 size: 14 residues. Germline V lookup: CDR1 MDHEN, CDR2 SYDVKM. CDR3 DNA sequence: TGTGCCAGCAGCCCAACTAGCGGGGCGTTGGGGCAGTACTTC. The encoded protein is CASSPTSGALGQYF.

The chain carries TRBV6-2 or TRBV6-3 and TRBJ1-1; TRBD1 might be the D (6 bases). V lost 2 bases, J lost 0 bases, and 13 bases lay in between. Germline V gene lookup returns CDR1 MNHEY and CDR2 SVGEGT. The CDR3 covers 16 residues. The CDR3 region has the DNA TGTGCCAGCAGTTACCTCCAGGGGACCCTGAACACTGAAGCTTTCTTT. It translates to CASSYLQGTLNTEAFF.

This rearrangement joins TRBV6-1 to TRBJ1-1; D ambiguous. The CDR3 spans 13 residues. Looked up from germline, CDR1 is MNHNS and CDR2 is SASEGT. V lost 8 bases, J lost 0 bases, and 10 bases lay in between. CDR3 coding DNA: TGTGCCAGCCGCCGACGACTGAACACTGAAGCTTTCTTT. Residues: CASRRRLNTEAFF.

The chain uses TRBV28 and TRBJ1-5; maybe TRBD1 (5 bases). CDR3 length: 12 residues. Trimming pared 5 bases from V and 7 bases from J, leaving 9 bases between. Germline CDR1 is MDHEN and CDR2 is SYDVKM. In DNA, the CDR3 is TGTGCCAGCAGTAGGGGTTGGCAGCCCCAGCATTTT. Translation gives CASSRGWQPQHF. The variable domain in full, with the rest retrieved from reference TRBV28 and TRBJ1-5, is DVKVTQSSRYLVKRTGEKVFLECVQDMDHENMFWYRQDPGLGLRLIYFSYDVKMKEKGDIPEGYSVSREKKERFSLILESASTNQTSMYLCASSRGWQPQHFGDGTRLSIL.

This clone was observed a single time. DNA for the CDR3: TGTGCCAGCAGCCCTCAGGGACTCTATAATTCACCCCTCCACTTT. It yields the protein CASSPQGLYNSPLHF. The V call is TRBV14, the J call TRBJ1-6; TRBD1 is a possible D gene (5 bases). Germline V gene data show CDR1 as SGHDN and CDR2 as FVKESK. V was clipped by 4 bases and J by 3 bases, with 10 bases between them. This CDR3 comprises 15 residues.